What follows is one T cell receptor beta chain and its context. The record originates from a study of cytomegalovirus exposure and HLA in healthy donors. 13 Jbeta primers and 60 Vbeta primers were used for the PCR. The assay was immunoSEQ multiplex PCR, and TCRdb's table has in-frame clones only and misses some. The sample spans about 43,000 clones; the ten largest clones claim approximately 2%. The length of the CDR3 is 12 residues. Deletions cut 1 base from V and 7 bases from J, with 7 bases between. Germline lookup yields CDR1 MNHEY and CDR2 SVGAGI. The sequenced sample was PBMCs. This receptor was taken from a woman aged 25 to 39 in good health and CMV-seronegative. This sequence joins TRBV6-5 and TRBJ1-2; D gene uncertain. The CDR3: CASSYWPGGYTF. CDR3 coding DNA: TGTGCCAGCAGTTACTGGCCGGGTGGCTACACCTTC.